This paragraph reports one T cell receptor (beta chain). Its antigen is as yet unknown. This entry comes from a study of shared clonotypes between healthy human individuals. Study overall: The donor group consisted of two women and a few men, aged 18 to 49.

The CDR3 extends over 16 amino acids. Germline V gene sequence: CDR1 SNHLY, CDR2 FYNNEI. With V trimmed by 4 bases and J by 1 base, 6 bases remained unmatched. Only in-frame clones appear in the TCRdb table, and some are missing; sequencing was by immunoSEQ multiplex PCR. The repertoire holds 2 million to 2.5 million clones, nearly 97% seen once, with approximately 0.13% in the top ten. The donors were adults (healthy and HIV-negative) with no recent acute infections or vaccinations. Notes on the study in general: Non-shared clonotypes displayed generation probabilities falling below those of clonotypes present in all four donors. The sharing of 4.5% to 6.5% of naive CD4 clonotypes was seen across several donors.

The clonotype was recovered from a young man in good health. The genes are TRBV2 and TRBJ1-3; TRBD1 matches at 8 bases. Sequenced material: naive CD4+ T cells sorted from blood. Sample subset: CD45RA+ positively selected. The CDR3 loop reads CASSGQGIGSGNTIYF. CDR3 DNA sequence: TGTGCCAGCAGTGGACAGGGGATTGGTTCTGGAAACACCATATATTTT.